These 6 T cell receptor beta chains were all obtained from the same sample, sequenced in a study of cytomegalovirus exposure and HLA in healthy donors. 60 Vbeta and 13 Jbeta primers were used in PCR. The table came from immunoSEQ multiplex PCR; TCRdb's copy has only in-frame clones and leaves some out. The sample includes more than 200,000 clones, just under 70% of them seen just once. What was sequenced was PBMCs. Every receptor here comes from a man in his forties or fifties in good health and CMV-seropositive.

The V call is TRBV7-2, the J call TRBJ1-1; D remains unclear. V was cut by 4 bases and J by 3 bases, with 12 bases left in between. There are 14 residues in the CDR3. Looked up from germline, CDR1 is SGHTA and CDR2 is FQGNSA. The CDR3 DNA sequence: TGTGCCAGCAGCTCCCTGGGCAAGGACACTGAAGCTTTCTTT. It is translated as CASSSLGKDTEAFF.

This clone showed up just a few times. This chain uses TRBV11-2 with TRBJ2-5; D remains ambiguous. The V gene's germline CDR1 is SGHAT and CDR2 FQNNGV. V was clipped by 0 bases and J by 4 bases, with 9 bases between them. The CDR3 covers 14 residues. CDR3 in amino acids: CASSLERHSETQYF. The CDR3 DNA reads TGTGCCAGCAGCTTAGAGCGGCACTCAGAGACCCAGTACTTC.

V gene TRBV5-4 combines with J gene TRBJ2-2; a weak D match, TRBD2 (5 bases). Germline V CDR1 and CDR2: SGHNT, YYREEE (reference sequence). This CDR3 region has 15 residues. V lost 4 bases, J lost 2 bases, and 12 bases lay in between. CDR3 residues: CASSAPLGNTGELFF. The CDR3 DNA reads TGTGCCAGCAGCGCCCCACTAGGAAACACCGGGGAGCTGTTTTTT.

The CDR3 sequence is CASSMRLAGGSSNTGELFF. DNA for the CDR3: TGTGCCAGTAGTATGAGGTTAGCGGGGGGTTCATCGAACACCGGGGAGCTGTTTTTT. The chain joins TRBV19 to TRBJ2-2, with 10 bases that match TRBD2. Germline-derived CDR1 and CDR2 are LNHDA and SQIVND (reference sequence). The CDR3 is 19 residues long. The V segment lost 3 bases and the J segment 0 bases; nucleotides outside the gene matches: 10.

CDR3 DNA sequence: TGTGCCAGCAGCCCCCCCAGCGGGCGGGAGACCCAGTACTTC. It encodes CASSPPSGRETQYF. The chain has TRBV4-2 and TRBJ2-5; tentative D call: TRBD2 (6 bases). V dropped 4 bases and J dropped 5 bases, with 14 bases sitting between them. CDR1 LGHNA and CDR2 YNFKEQ come from the germline V gene. The length of the CDR3 is 14 residues.

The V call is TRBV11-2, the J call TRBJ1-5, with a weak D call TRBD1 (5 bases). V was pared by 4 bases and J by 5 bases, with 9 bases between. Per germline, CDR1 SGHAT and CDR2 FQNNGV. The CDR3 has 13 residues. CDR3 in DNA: TGTGCCAGCAGCTCGGACACTTATCAGCCCCAGCATTTT. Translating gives CASSSDTYQPQHF.